This is a list of T cell receptor beta chains from one sample in a study of T cell repertoires in cytomegalovirus infection. No antigen has been identified for these receptors. TCRdb processed the reads anew with MiXCR; each CDR3 protein has one entry. This sample carries approximately 590,000 distinct CDR3 sequences, 35% to 50% of them seen once, and the ten largest clones take 48%. The specimen comprised cultured PBMCs, sampled from culture after CMV antigen stimulation. The receptors stem from a human donor in good health (CMV status not recorded). Some clones in this sample may be carry-over from other donors' samples. Both conserved end residues are part of each CDR3. The D gene is left open where the match is weak. The size of a clone is reported for some rows only, either as once, few or many, or as a class for expanded clones.

V: TRBV7-8
J: TRBJ2-1
size: few
length: 11
D: -
CDR3: CASSPLHEQFF
DNA: TGTGCCAGCAGCCCGCTGCATGAGCAGTTCTTC

V: TRBV7-4
J: TRBJ1-5
size: few
length: 14
D: TRBD1
CDR3: CASSSTGGHQPQHF
DNA: TGTGCCAGCAGCTCCACAGGGGGCCATCAGCCCCAGCATTTT

V: TRBV7-7
J: TRBJ2-3
size: -
length: 15
D: -
CDR3: CASSPGANPADTQYF
DNA: TGTGCCAGCAGCCCCGGCGCCAACCCCGCAGATACGCAGTATTTT

V: TRBV7-2
J: TRBJ2-7
size: many
length: 13
D: -
CDR3: CASSPPSRHEQYF
DNA: TGTGCCAGCAGCCCTCCTAGCCGTCACGAGCAGTACTTC

V: TRBV7-2
J: TRBJ2-7
size: -
length: 15
D: -
CDR3: CASSLEDGGYYEQYF
DNA: TGTGCCAGCAGCTTAGAGGATGGGGGTTACTACGAGCAGTACTTC

V: TRBV28
J: TRBJ2-7
size: many
length: 14
D: -
CDR3: CASSLSGGAYEQYF
DNA: TGTGCCAGCAGTTTAAGTGGGGGGGCTTACGAGCAGTACTTC

V: TRBV7-8
J: TRBJ2-7
size: few
length: 14
D: -
CDR3: CASSSQRVSYEQYF
DNA: TGTGCCAGCAGCTCACAGCGGGTATCCTACGAGCAGTACTTC

V: TRBV6-1
J: TRBJ2-5
size: few
length: 13
D: TRBD1
CDR3: CASKTGGEETQYF
DNA: TGTGCCAGCAAAACAGGGGGTGAGGAGACCCAGTACTTC

V: TRBV20-1
J: TRBJ2-3
size: -
length: 15
D: TRBD2
CDR3: CSARGQAGGDDTQYF
DNA: TGCAGTGCTAGAGGGCAAGCGGGAGGGGACGATACGCAGTATTTT

V: TRBV11-2
J: TRBJ2-5
size: -
length: 14
D: -
CDR3: CASSSRQREETQYF
DNA: TGTGCCAGCAGCTCCAGACAAAGGGAGGAGACCCAGTACTTC

V: TRBV6-8
J: TRBJ2-6
size: few
length: 13
D: -
CDR3: CAGKSAGANVLTF
DNA: TGTGCCGGCAAATCAGCTGGGGCCAACGTCCTGACTTTC

V: TRBV20-1
J: TRBJ2-7
size: few
length: 12
D: -
CDR3: CSARWSAYEQYF
DNA: TGCAGTGCTAGGTGGTCAGCCTACGAGCAGTACTTC

V: TRBV19
J: TRBJ1-5
size: -
length: 16
D: TRBD1
CDR3: CASSWVDRGVDQPQHF
DNA: TGTGCCAGTAGCTGGGTAGACAGGGGGGTGGATCAGCCCCAGCATTTT

V: TRBV7-8
J: TRBJ1-3
size: once
length: 16
D: -
CDR3: CASSLARTISGNTIYF
DNA: TGTGCCAGCAGCTTAGCGCGGACCATCTCTGGAAACACCATATATTTT

V: TRBV20-1
J: TRBJ2-5
size: -
length: 14
D: -
CDR3: CSARDLGPLLTQYF
DNA: TGCAGTGCTAGAGATCTGGGGCCTTTGCTGACCCAGTACTTC

V: TRBV25-1
J: TRBJ2-5
size: -
length: 15
D: -
CDR3: CASSESRGVGETQYF
DNA: TGTGCCAGCAGTGAATCTCGAGGGGTTGGGGAGACCCAGTACTTC

V: TRBV9
J: TRBJ2-1
size: -
length: 17
D: -
CDR3: CASSVARGRASYNEQFF
DNA: TGTGCCAGCAGCGTAGCCAGGGGGAGGGCGTCCTACAATGAGCAGTTCTTC

V: TRBV7-2
J: TRBJ2-7
size: -
length: 17
D: -
CDR3: CASSLRLEGGPNYEQYF
DNA: TGTGCCAGCAGCTTAAGGTTGGAGGGGGGCCCCAACTACGAGCAGTACTTC

V: TRBV12-3/TRBV12-4
J: TRBJ2-1
size: few
length: 15
D: -
CDR3: CASNPGGGNNNEQFF
DNA: TGTGCCAGCAACCCGGGGGGCGGGAACAACAATGAGCAGTTCTTC

V: TRBV2
J: TRBJ2-7
size: -
length: 13
D: -
CDR3: CARIGQGGTEQYF
DNA: TGTGCCAGAATCGGACAAGGGGGTACGGAGCAGTACTTC

V: TRBV20-1
J: TRBJ2-1
size: -
length: 12
D: -
CDR3: CSAGDSYNEQFF
DNA: TGCAGTGCTGGAGACTCCTACAATGAGCAGTTCTTC

V: TRBV27
J: TRBJ2-1
size: -
length: 15
D: -
CDR3: CASSLLGSAGSEQFF
DNA: TGTGCCAGCAGTTTATTAGGTTCCGCGGGATCGGAGCAGTTCTTC

V: TRBV11-2
J: TRBJ2-1
size: -
length: 14
D: TRBD1
CDR3: CASGTTGGRDEQFF
DNA: TGTGCCAGCGGCACCACAGGGGGCAGGGATGAGCAGTTCTTC

V: TRBV11-2
J: TRBJ1-5
size: -
length: 15
D: -
CDR3: CASSLDALGNQPQHF
DNA: TGTGCCAGCAGCTTAGATGCCCTTGGGAATCAGCCCCAGCATTTT

V: TRBV7-2
J: TRBJ2-7
size: few
length: 12
D: -
CDR3: CACARNSYEQYF
DNA: TGTGCCTGTGCACGGAACTCCTACGAGCAGTACTTC

V: TRBV7-2
J: TRBJ1-3
size: -
length: 14
D: -
CDR3: CASSSDSPGNTIYF
DNA: TGTGCCAGCAGCTCGGACAGTCCTGGAAACACCATATATTTT

V: TRBV7-9
J: TRBJ2-7
size: -
length: 14
D: -
CDR3: CASSDSSGAREQYF
DNA: TGTGCCAGCAGCGACAGTTCTGGGGCGCGGGAGCAGTACTTC

V: TRBV12-3/TRBV12-4
J: TRBJ2-7
size: -
length: 15
D: -
CDR3: CASSWSGYPTYEQYF
DNA: TGTGCCAGCAGCTGGAGCGGGTACCCGACCTACGAGCAGTACTTC

V: TRBV7-9
J: TRBJ1-1
size: few
length: 12
D: -
CDR3: CASSQWGTEAFF
DNA: TGTGCCAGCAGCCAATGGGGCACTGAAGCTTTCTTT

V: TRBV7-8
J: TRBJ2-1
size: many
length: 14
D: -
CDR3: CASSHPGDYNEQFF
DNA: TGTGCCAGCAGCCACCCAGGGGACTACAATGAGCAGTTCTTC

V: TRBV7-2
J: TRBJ2-7
size: few
length: 14
D: TRBD2
CDR3: CATEPGLAGGEQYF
DNA: TGTGCCACTGAACCGGGACTAGCGGGTGGTGAGCAGTACTTC

V: TRBV27
J: TRBJ2-2
size: -
length: 13
D: -
CDR3: CASMVKGYGELFF
DNA: TGTGCCAGCATGGTTAAGGGTTACGGGGAGCTGTTTTTT

V: TRBV7-8
J: TRBJ1-3
size: few
length: 18
D: -
CDR3: CASSLVAGLKMTGNTIYF
DNA: TGTGCCAGCAGCTTAGTCGCAGGGCTAAAAATGACTGGAAACACCATATATTTT

V: TRBV7-2
J: TRBJ2-1
size: -
length: 14
D: TRBD2
CDR3: CASALAESWNEQFF
DNA: TGTGCCAGCGCACTAGCGGAGTCTTGGAATGAGCAGTTCTTC

V: TRBV10-3
J: TRBJ2-1
size: -
length: 12
D: -
CDR3: CAISPANDEQFF
DNA: TGTGCCATCAGTCCTGCCAACGATGAGCAGTTCTTC

V: TRBV6-1
J: TRBJ2-5
size: few
length: 13
D: -
CDR3: CASSVHVERTQYF
DNA: TGTGCCAGCAGTGTTCACGTCGAACGGACCCAGTACTTC

V: TRBV7-9
J: TRBJ2-1
size: few
length: 14
D: -
CDR3: CASSPAALYNEQFF
DNA: TGTGCCAGCAGCCCAGCGGCGCTATACAATGAGCAGTTCTTC

V: TRBV29-1
J: TRBJ2-3
size: few
length: 17
D: TRBD2
CDR3: CSMFQSKAGGPADTQYF
DNA: TGCAGCATGTTCCAGTCGAAGGCGGGAGGGCCGGCCGATACGCAGTATTTT

V: TRBV7-2
J: TRBJ2-7
size: many
length: 15
D: TRBD2
CDR3: CASSLVISGVYEQYF
DNA: TGTGCCAGCAGCTTAGTCATTAGCGGGGTCTACGAGCAGTACTTC

V: TRBV5-4
J: TRBJ2-7
size: -
length: 14
D: -
CDR3: CASSFNRDYYEQYF
DNA: TGTGCCAGCAGCTTTAACAGGGATTACTACGAGCAGTACTTC

V: TRBV6-6
J: TRBJ2-3
size: -
length: 14
D: -
CDR3: CASLRQVLTDTQYF
DNA: TGTGCCAGCCTCAGACAGGTTCTTACAGATACGCAGTATTTT

V: TRBV7-2
J: TRBJ2-1
size: -
length: 17
D: TRBD2
CDR3: CASTPRGLAGGFNEQFF
DNA: TGTGCCAGCACCCCGCGTGGACTAGCGGGGGGCTTCAATGAGCAGTTCTTC

V: TRBV6-1
J: TRBJ1-5
size: many
length: 14
D: TRBD1
CDR3: CASTWTGGNQPQHF
DNA: TGTGCCAGCACCTGGACAGGGGGCAATCAGCCCCAGCATTTT

V: TRBV7-8
J: TRBJ1-4
size: -
length: 14
D: TRBD1
CDR3: CASSLTGTNEKLFF
DNA: TGTGCCAGCAGCTTGACAGGGACTAATGAAAAACTGTTTTTT

V: TRBV7-2
J: TRBJ2-3
size: few
length: 14
D: -
CDR3: CASSFPSGANTQYF
DNA: TGTGCCAGCAGCTTCCCCTCCGGGGCCAATACGCAGTATTTT

V: TRBV20-1
J: TRBJ2-5
size: -
length: 12
D: TRBD2
CDR3: CSATSGLETQYF
DNA: TGCAGTGCGACTAGCGGGCTGGAGACCCAGTACTTC